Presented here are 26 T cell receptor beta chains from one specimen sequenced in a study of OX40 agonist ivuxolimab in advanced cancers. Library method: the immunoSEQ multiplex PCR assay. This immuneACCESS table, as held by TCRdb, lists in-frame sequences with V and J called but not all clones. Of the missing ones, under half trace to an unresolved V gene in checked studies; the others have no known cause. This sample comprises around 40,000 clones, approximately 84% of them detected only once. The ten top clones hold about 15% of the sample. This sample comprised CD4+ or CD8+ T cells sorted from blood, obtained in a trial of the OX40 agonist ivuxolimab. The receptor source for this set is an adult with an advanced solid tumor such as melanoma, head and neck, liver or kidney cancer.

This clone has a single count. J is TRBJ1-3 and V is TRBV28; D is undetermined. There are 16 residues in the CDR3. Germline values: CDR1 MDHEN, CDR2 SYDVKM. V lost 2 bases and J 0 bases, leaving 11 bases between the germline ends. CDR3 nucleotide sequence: TGTGCCAGCAGTTTAAGGCAGACTTACTCTGGAAACACCATATATTTT. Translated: CASSLRQTYSGNTIYF.

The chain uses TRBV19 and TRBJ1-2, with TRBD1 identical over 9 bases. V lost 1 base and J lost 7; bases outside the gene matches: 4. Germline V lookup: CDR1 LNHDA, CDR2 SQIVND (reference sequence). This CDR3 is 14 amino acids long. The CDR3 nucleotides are TGTGCCAGTAGTATAGCCGGGACAGGGTCTGGCTACACCTTC. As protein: CASSIAGTGSGYTF.

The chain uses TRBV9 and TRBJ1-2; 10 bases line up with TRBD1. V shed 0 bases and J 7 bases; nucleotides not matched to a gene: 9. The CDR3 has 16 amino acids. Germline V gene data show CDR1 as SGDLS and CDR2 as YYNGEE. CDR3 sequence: CASSVDPGTGVSGYTF. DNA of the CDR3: TGTGCCAGCAGCGTAGACCCGGGGACAGGGGTTTCTGGCTACACCTTC.

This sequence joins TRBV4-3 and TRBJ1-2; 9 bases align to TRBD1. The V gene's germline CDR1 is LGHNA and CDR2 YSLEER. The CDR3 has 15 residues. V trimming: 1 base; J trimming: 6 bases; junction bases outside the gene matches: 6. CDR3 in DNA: TGCGCCAGCAGCCAAGGGACCGGGACAGGGAATGGCTACACCTTC. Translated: CASSQGTGTGNGYTF.

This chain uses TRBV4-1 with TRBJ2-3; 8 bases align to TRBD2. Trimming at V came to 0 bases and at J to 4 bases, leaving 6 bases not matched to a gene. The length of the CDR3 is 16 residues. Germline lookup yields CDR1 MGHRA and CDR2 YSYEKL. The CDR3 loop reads CASSQEPGGPPDTQYF. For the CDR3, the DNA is TGCGCCAGCAGCCAAGAACCGGGAGGGCCCCCAGATACGCAGTATTTT.

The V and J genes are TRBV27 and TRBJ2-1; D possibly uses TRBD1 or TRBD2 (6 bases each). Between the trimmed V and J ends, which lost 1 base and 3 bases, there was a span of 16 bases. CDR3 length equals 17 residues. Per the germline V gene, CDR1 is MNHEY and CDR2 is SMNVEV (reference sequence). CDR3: CASSLWAGQTSYNEQFF. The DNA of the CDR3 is TGTGCCAGCAGTTTATGGGCAGGACAGACTAGCTACAATGAGCAGTTCTTC.

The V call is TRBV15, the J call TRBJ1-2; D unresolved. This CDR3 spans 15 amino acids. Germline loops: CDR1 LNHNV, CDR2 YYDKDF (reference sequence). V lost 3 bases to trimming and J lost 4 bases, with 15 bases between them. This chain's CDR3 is CATSRLTREVYGYTF. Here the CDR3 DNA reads TGTGCCACCAGCAGGCTGACTAGAGAGGTCTATGGCTACACCTTC.

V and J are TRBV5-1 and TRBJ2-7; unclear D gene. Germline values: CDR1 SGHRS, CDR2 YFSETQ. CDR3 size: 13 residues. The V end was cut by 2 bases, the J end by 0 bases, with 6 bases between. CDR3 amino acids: CASSLDGSYEQYF. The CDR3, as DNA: TGCGCCAGCAGCTTAGACGGCTCCTACGAGCAGTACTTC.

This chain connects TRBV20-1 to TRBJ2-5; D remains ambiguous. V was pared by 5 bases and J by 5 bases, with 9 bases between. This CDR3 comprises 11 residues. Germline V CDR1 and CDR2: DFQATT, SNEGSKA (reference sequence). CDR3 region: CSAGIGETQYF. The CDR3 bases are TGCAGTGCTGGTATTGGGGAGACCCAGTACTTC.

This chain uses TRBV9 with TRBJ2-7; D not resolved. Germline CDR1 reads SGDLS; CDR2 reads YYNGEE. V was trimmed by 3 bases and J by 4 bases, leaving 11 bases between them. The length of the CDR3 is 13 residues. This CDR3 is CASSEGSEYEQYF. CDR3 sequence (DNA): TGTGCCAGCAGCGAGGGAAGCGAGTACGAGCAGTACTTC.

The CDR3 DNA reads TGTGCCAGCAGCTCCCTCGCTCGCGCGAACGAAGAGACCCAGTACTTC. Translation gives CASSSLARANEETQYF. The chain combines TRBV7-9 with TRBJ2-5; D is ambiguous. The germline V gene encodes CDR1 SEHNR and CDR2 FQNEAQ (reference sequence). V shed 4 bases and J shed 3 bases, with 18 bases lying between them. CDR3 length equals 16 residues.

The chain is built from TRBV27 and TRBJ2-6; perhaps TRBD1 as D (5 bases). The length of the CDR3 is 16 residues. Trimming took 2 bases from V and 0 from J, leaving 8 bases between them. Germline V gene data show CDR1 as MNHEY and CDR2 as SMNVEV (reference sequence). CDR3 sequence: CASSLGAGSGANVLTF. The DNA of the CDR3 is TGTGCCAGCAGTTTAGGGGCAGGCTCTGGGGCCAACGTCCTGACTTTC.

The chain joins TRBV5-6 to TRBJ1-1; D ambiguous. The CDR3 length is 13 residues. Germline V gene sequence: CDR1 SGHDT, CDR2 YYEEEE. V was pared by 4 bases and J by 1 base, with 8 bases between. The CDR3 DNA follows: TGTGCCAGCAGCCTCCCGGGGAACACTGAAGCTTTCTTT. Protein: CASSLPGNTEAFF.

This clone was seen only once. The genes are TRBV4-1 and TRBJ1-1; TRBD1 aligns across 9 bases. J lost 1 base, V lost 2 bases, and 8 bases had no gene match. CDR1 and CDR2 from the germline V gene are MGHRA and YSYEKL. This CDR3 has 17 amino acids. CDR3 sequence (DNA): TGCGCCAGCAGCCAACTCTTACCGGGACAGGGGAACACTGAAGCTTTCTTT. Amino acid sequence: CASSQLLPGQGNTEAFF.

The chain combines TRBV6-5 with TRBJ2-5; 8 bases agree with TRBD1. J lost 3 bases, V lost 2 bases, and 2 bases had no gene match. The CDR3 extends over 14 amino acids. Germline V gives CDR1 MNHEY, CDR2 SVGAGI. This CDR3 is CASSYTGGEETQYF. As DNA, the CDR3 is TGTGCCAGCAGTTACACAGGGGGTGAAGAGACCCAGTACTTC.

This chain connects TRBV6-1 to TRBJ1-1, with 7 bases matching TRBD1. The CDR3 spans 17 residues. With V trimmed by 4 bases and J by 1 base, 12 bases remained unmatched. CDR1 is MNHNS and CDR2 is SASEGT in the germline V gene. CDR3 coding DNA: TGTGCCAGCAGTGCTTACAGGGGACTCGCATCGAACACTGAAGCTTTCTTT. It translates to CASSAYRGLASNTEAFF.

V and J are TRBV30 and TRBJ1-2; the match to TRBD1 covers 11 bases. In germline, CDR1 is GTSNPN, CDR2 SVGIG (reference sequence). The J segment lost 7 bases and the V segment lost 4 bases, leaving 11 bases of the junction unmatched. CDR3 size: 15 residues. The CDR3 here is CAWTPPGTGGSGYTF. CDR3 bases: TGTGCCTGGACTCCTCCAGGGACAGGGGGATCTGGCTACACCTTC.

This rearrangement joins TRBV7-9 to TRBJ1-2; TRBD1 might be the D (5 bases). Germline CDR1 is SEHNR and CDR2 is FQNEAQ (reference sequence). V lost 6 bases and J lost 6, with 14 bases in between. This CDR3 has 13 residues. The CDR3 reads CASSYLGVDGYTF. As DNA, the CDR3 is TGTGCCAGCAGTTACTTAGGGGTCGATGGCTACACCTTC. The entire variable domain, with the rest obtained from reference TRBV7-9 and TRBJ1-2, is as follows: DTGVSQNPRHKITKRGQNVTFRCDPISEHNRLYWYRQTLGQGPEFLTYFQNEAQLEKSRLLSDRFSAERPKGSFSTLEIQRTEQGDSAMYLCASSYLGVDGYTFGSGTRLTVV.

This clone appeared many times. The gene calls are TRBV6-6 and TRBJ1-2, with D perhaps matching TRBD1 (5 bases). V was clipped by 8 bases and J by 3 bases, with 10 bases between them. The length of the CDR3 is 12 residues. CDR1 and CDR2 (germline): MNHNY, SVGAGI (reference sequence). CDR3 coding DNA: TGTGCCAGCCTGAAGGGGTACTATGGCTACACCTTC. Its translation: CASLKGYYGYTF.

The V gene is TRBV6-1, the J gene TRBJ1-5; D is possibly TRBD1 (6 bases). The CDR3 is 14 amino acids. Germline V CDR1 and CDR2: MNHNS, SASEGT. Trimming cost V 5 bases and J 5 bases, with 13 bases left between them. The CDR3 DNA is TGTGCCAGCAGTCGAGGGGGTTTTTATCAGCCCCAGCATTTT. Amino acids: CASSRGGFYQPQHF.

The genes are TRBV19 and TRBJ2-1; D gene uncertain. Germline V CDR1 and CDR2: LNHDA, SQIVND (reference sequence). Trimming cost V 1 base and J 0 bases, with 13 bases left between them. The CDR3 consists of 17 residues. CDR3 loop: CASSIAQEESSYNEQFF. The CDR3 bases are TGTGCCAGTAGTATAGCCCAGGAAGAAAGCTCCTACAATGAGCAGTTCTTC.

DNA of the CDR3: TGTGCCAGCAGACCGTCGGGACAGGGGGAGGAGACCCAGTACTTC. It codes for CASRPSGQGEETQYF. V usage is TRBV27 and J usage is TRBJ2-5, with 11 positions matching TRBD1. This CDR3 is built from 15 residues. V shed 6 bases and J 5 bases; nucleotides not matched to a gene: 8. CDR1 and CDR2 (germline): MNHEY, SMNVEV (reference sequence).

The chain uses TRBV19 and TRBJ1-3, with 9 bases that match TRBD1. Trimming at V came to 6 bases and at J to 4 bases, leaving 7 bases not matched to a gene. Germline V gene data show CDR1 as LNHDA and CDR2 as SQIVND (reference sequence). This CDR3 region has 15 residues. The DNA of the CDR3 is TGTGCCAGTAGAACAGGGGGCCTTTTGGGAAACACCATATATTTT. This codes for CASRTGGLLGNTIYF.

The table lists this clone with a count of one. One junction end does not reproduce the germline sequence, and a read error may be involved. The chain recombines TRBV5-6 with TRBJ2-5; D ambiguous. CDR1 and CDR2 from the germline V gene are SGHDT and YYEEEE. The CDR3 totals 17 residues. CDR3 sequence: CASSLVPPQPFQGTQYF. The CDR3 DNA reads TGTGCCAGCAGCTTGGTTCCCCCCCAGCCGTTCCAAGGGACCCAGTACTTC.

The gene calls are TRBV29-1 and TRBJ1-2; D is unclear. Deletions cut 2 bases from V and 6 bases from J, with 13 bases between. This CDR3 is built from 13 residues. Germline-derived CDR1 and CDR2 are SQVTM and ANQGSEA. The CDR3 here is CSVEQPVVHGYTF. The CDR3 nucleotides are TGCAGCGTTGAACAACCCGTTGTACATGGCTACACCTTC.

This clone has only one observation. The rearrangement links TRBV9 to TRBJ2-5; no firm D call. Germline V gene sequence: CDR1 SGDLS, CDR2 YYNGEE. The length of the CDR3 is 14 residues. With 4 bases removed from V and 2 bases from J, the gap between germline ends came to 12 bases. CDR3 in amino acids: CASSPPNSQETQYF. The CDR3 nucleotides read TGTGCCAGCAGCCCCCCTAACAGTCAAGAGACCCAGTACTTC. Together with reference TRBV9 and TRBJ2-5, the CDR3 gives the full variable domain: DSGVTQTPKHLITATGQRVTLRCSPRSGDLSVYWYQQSLDQGLQFLIQYYNGEERAKGNILERFSAQQFPDLHSELNLSSLELGDSALYFCASSPPNSQETQYFGPGTRLLVL.